This passage covers 26 T cell receptor beta chains from one sample sequenced in a study of shared clonotypes between healthy human individuals. Profiling relied on immunoSEQ multiplex PCR, and the TCRdb table lists in-frame clones only, not all of them. The repertoire holds roughly 1,500,000 clones, with approximately 98.5% as singletons. Material for sequencing was naive CD4+ T cells sorted from blood. Documented subset: CD45RA+ positively selected. The receptor source for this set is a man aged 30 to 39 in good health.

The chain links TRBV9 to TRBJ2-1; D is possibly TRBD2 (5 bases). Germline V gene lookup returns CDR1 SGDLS and CDR2 YYNGEE. The V end was cut by 4 bases, the J end by 5 bases, with 16 bases between. The CDR3 contains 15 residues. The CDR3 DNA reads as TGTGCCAGCAGCACACGGACCTCCGGGGACAATGAGCAGTTCTTC. This codes for CASSTRTSGDNEQFF.

The gene calls are TRBV5-4 and TRBJ2-7; weak D call: TRBD1 (6 bases). V lost 4 bases, J lost 4 bases, and 15 bases lay in between. This CDR3 contains 14 residues. CDR1 and CDR2 from the germline V gene are SGHNT and YYREEE (reference sequence). DNA of the CDR3: TGTGCCAGCAGCCGGGGACAATCCCGGTACGAGCAGTACTTC. Its protein is CASSRGQSRYEQYF.

The chain couples TRBV28 to TRBJ1-5; 7 nucleotides align to TRBD1. V shed 8 bases, J shed 0 bases, and the junction held 1 base outside the gene matches. The CDR3 covers 13 residues. Germline V CDR1 and CDR2: MDHEN, SYDVKM. The CDR3 region is CASRQGSNQPQHF. CDR3 bases: TGTGCCAGCCGACAGGGTAGCAATCAGCCCCAGCATTTT.

V gene TRBV7-2 combines with J gene TRBJ1-3, with 9 positions matching TRBD1. Germline lookup yields CDR1 SGHTA and CDR2 FQGNSA. V was pared by 5 bases and J by 4 bases, with 9 bases of the junction left unmatched. CDR3 length equals 16 residues. CDR3 sequence: CASSPIWTGAGNTIYF. CDR3 DNA sequence: TGTGCCAGCAGCCCGATCTGGACAGGGGCCGGAAACACCATATATTTT.

This sequence joins TRBV28 and TRBJ1-2, with 7 bases fitting TRBD1. The germline gives CDR1 MDHEN, CDR2 SYDVKM. This CDR3 is 16 amino acids long. After removal of 2 bases from V and 6 bases from J, the junction contained 12 bases not matched to a gene. The CDR3 DNA follows: TGTGCCAGCAGTTTAATCGGCCAGACAGGGAGCCATGGCTACACCTTC. Translated, it gives CASSLIGQTGSHGYTF.

The V gene is TRBV28, the J gene TRBJ2-1; TRBD2 matches at 7 bases. The CDR3 spans 14 residues. Germline CDR1 reads MDHEN; CDR2 reads SYDVKM. V was pared by 8 bases and J by 8 bases, with 12 bases of the junction left unmatched. CDR3 sequence reads: CASRLAGAGHEQFF. CDR3 nucleotides: TGTGCCAGCCGTCTGGCGGGAGCGGGGCATGAGCAGTTCTTC.

This chain links TRBV14 with TRBJ2-7; D is possibly TRBD1 (6 bases). V lost 2 bases, J lost 1 base, and 15 bases lay in between. From germline, CDR1 is SGHDN and CDR2 FVKESK. The CDR3 is made up of 16 amino acids. The CDR3 sequence is CASSQLQGTGSYEQYF. The CDR3 bases are TGTGCCAGCAGCCAATTACAGGGAACAGGGTCCTACGAGCAGTACTTC. The full variable domain, with the rest looked up from reference TRBV14 and TRBJ2-7, is EAGVTQFPSHSVIEKGQTVTLRCDPISGHDNLYWYRRVMGKEIKFLLHFVKESKQDESGMPNNRFLAERTGGTYSTLKVQPAELEDSGVYFCASSQLQGTGSYEQYFGPGTRLTVT.

CDR3 residues: CASSPGGTQSWETQYF. The CDR3 DNA is TGCGCCAGCAGCCCCGGGGGGACCCAAAGTTGGGAGACCCAGTACTTC. This sequence joins TRBV5-1 and TRBJ2-5; TRBD2 agrees at 7 bases. The ends lost 4 bases at V and 5 bases at J; junction bases unmatched: 14. Looked up from germline, CDR1 is SGHRS and CDR2 is YFSETQ. CDR3 length equals 16 residues.

The chain couples TRBV5-1 to TRBJ1-1; D ambiguous. The CDR3 has 13 amino acids. Germline V lookup: CDR1 SGHRS, CDR2 YFSETQ. V was clipped by 2 bases and J by 11 bases, with 16 bases between them. CDR3 DNA sequence: TGCGCCAGCAGCTTAGAGGAAGGGTCGGGGGCTTTCTTT. Residues: CASSLEEGSGAFF. The full variable domain, with the rest looked up from reference TRBV5-1 and TRBJ1-1, is KAGVTQTPRYLIKTRGQQVTLSCSPISGHRSVSWYQQTPGQGLQFLFEYFSETQRNKGNFPGRFSGRQFSNSRSEMNVSTLELGDSALYLCASSLEEGSGAFFGQGTRLTVV.

In nucleotides, the CDR3 is TGCGCCAGCAGCTTGCAAAGTCCCGGTCAGACTGAAGCTTTCTTT. This translates into CASSLQSPGQTEAFF. The rearrangement links TRBV5-1 to TRBJ1-1; D is unclear. The CDR3 covers 15 residues. The germline V and J ends were trimmed by 1 base and 5 bases, with 15 bases remaining between them. The V gene's germline CDR1 is SGHRS and CDR2 YFSETQ.

The chain's CDR3 is CASTTTRTGEQYF. CDR3 nucleotides: TGTGCCAGCACCACGACGCGGACGGGCGAGCAGTACTTC. The V call is TRBV11-2, the J call TRBJ2-7; D unclear. The V gene's germline CDR1 is SGHAT and CDR2 FQNNGV. CDR3 length: 13 amino acids. Trimming shortened V by 7 bases and J by 6 bases, and 16 bases separated the two germline ends. Supplemented by reference TRBV11-2 and TRBJ2-7, the full variable domain reads EAGVAQSPRYKIIEKRQSVAFWCNPISGHATLYWYQQILGQGPKLLIQFQNNGVVDDSQLPKDRFSAERLKGVDSTLKIQPAKLEDSAVYLCASTTTRTGEQYFGPGTRLTVT.

The rearrangement joins TRBV15 to TRBJ2-7; unclear D gene. V was pared by 4 bases and J by 1 base, with 11 bases between. The CDR3 contains 14 residues. Germline lookup yields CDR1 LNHNV and CDR2 YYDKDF (reference sequence). The CDR3, as DNA: TGTGCCACCAGCACAAGTCCAGTGTCCTACGAGCAGTACTTC. It translates to CATSTSPVSYEQYF.

DNA of the CDR3: TGTGCCAGCAGTCCGAAGGCCCCAGTGTCCTACGAGCAGTACTTC. It is translated as CASSPKAPVSYEQYF. This chain connects TRBV7-9 to TRBJ2-7, with D unresolved. CDR1 and CDR2 (germline): SEHNR, FQNEAQ (reference sequence). CDR3 size: 15 residues. With 6 bases removed from V and 1 base from J, the gap between germline ends came to 16 bases.

The V gene is TRBV4-2, the J gene TRBJ1-2; no definite D call. Per germline, CDR1 LGHNA and CDR2 YNFKEQ. The CDR3 loop spans 18 amino acids. The germline V and J ends were trimmed by 6 bases and 6 bases, with 29 bases remaining between them. The chain's CDR3 is CASSRLGESTGSSDGYTF. DNA for the CDR3: TGTGCCAGCAGTCGTCTTGGTGAGAGTACGGGCTCCAGCGATGGCTACACCTTC.

The V and J genes are TRBV2 and TRBJ1-2; possibly TRBD1 for D (5 bases). Trimming stripped 1 base from V and 0 bases from J, with 18 bases between. The germline V gene encodes CDR1 SNHLY and CDR2 FYNNEI. The CDR3 sequence is 18 residues long. CDR3 residues: CASSEGRGVNPANYGYTF. The CDR3 DNA reads TGTGCCAGCAGTGAAGGAAGAGGGGTCAACCCAGCTAACTATGGCTACACCTTC.

The rearrangement uses TRBV9 and TRBJ2-3; 9 bases fit TRBD2. The CDR3 consists of 15 residues. V shed 0 bases and J 3 bases; nucleotides not matched to a gene: 2. Germline loops: CDR1 SGDLS, CDR2 YYNGEE. In DNA form, the CDR3 reads TGTGCCAGCAGCGTAGAGAGCGGGAGGACAGATACGCAGTATTTT. Its translation: CASSVESGRTDTQYF.

V usage is TRBV5-4 and J usage is TRBJ2-5; maybe TRBD1 (5 bases). Per the germline V gene, CDR1 is SGHNT and CDR2 is YYREEE (reference sequence). This CDR3 is built from 15 residues. V shed 3 bases and J shed 1 base, with 13 bases lying between them. The CDR3 nucleotides read TGTGCCAGCAGCTGGGGCACAGCTTCCCAAGAGACCCAGTACTTC. Its translation is CASSWGTASQETQYF. The variable domain in full, completed from reference TRBV5-4 and TRBJ2-5, reads ETGVTQSPTHLIKTRGQQVTLRCSSQSGHNTVSWYQQALGQGPQFIFQYYREEENGRGNFPPRFSGLQFPNYSSELNVNALELDDSALYLCASSWGTASQETQYFGPGTRLLVL.

The chain joins TRBV11-3 to TRBJ1-5, with TRBD1 as a possible D gene (5 bases). Trimming took off 0 bases at V and 3 bases at J, with 12 bases between the two ends. The CDR3 contains 16 residues. Germline CDR1 is SGHNT and CDR2 is YENEEA. This CDR3 is CASSLDTAGNNQPQHF. DNA of the CDR3: TGTGCCAGCAGCTTAGATACGGCAGGGAACAATCAGCCCCAGCATTTT.

J is TRBJ2-7 and V is TRBV5-8; D is unresolved. CDR1 is SGHTS, CDR2 YDEGEE, per germline. V gave up 0 bases and J gave up 3 bases, with 7 bases separating them. This CDR3 region has 13 residues. CDR3 in DNA: TGTGCCAGCAGCTTGGACATCGGCTACGAGCAGTACTTC. Translation: CASSLDIGYEQYF. Filled out from reference TRBV5-8 and TRBJ2-7, the complete variable domain reads EAGVTQSPTHLIKTRGQQATLRCSPISGHTSVYWYQQALGLGLQFLLWYDEGEERNRGNFPPRFSGRQFPNYSSELNVNALELEDSALYLCASSLDIGYEQYFGPGTRLTVT.

The chain joins TRBV29-1 to TRBJ1-1; the D is unclear. Per germline, CDR1 SQVTM and CDR2 ANQGSEA. Between the trimmed V and J ends, which lost 4 bases and 5 bases, there was a span of 11 bases. This CDR3 comprises 12 residues. The CDR3 DNA reads TGCAGCGTTGTCGCTAGAGGAACTGAAGCTTTCTTT. Translated: CSVVARGTEAFF.

The chain links TRBV9 to TRBJ2-7, with 10 bases lining up with TRBD2. The CDR3 is 18 amino acids. The ends lost 2 bases at V and 1 base at J; junction bases unmatched: 12. The germline CDR1 and CDR2 sequences are SGDLS and YYNGEE. The CDR3: CASSVSFQTSGLSYEQYF. In DNA, the CDR3 is TGTGCCAGCAGCGTCAGTTTCCAGACTAGCGGGCTTTCCTACGAGCAGTACTTC.

CDR3 sequence reads: CASGYLQNYGYTF. The CDR3 DNA reads as TGTGCCAGCGGGTATCTGCAAAACTATGGCTACACCTTC. The chain has TRBV27 and TRBJ1-2; D is unclear. Germline CDR1 MNHEY, CDR2 SMNVEV (reference sequence). The V and J ends lost 8 bases and 2 bases respectively, with 12 bases between them. This CDR3 contains 13 residues.

The chain is built from TRBV7-2 and TRBJ2-7; D call uncertain. This CDR3 is 13 amino acids long. Germline V CDR1 and CDR2: SGHTA, FQGNSA. V was clipped by 1 base and J by 6 bases, with 10 bases between them. The CDR3 sequence: CASSLVVWVEQYF. The CDR3 DNA is TGTGCCAGCAGCTTAGTAGTATGGGTCGAGCAGTACTTC.

This rearrangement joins TRBV28 to TRBJ2-1; 7 bases agree with TRBD1. The CDR3 has 17 residues. The V segment lost 5 bases and the J segment 2 bases; nucleotides outside the gene matches: 12. Germline CDR1 and CDR2: MDHEN and SYDVKM. DNA for the CDR3: TGTGCCAGCAGTGTCTTACAGGGGCAAAGGGCCTACAATGAGCAGTTCTTC. Protein product: CASSVLQGQRAYNEQFF.

This clone was detected only once. The rearrangement uses TRBV5-1 and TRBJ1-3; D is unresolved. The CDR3 totals 13 residues. CDR1 is SGHRS and CDR2 is YFSETQ in the germline V gene. The germline V and J ends were trimmed by 6 bases and 2 bases, with 9 bases remaining between them. The CDR3 loop is CASKVGTGNTIYF. CDR3 in DNA: TGCGCCAGCAAGGTGGGAACTGGAAACACCATATATTTT.

The genes are TRBV5-1 and TRBJ2-2; 8 positions agree with TRBD2. This CDR3 has 14 amino acids. CDR1 is SGHRS, CDR2 YFSETQ, per germline. The V segment lost 5 bases and the J segment 0 bases; nucleotides outside the gene matches: 0. The CDR3 DNA sequence: TGCGCCAGCAGAGCGGGAGCGAACACCGGGGAGCTGTTTTTT. It yields the protein CASRAGANTGELFF.